This record looks at one T cell receptor (beta chain) sequence and its context. Generated by immunoSEQ multiplex PCR, the TCRdb table keeps only in-frame clones and is missing some. The profile shows fewer than 250,000 clones, 84% of them singletons. CDR3 size: 16 residues. V was shortened by 4 bases and J by 3 bases, with 19 bases between the two germline ends. CDR1 SGHRS and CDR2 YFSETQ come from the germline V gene. The source of the sample is a study of blood T cell repertoires in COVID-19. This TCR derives from a human donor in a cohort sampled during active COVID-19. Sequenced sample: peripheral blood. V gene TRBV5-1 combines with J gene TRBJ1-1, with D possibly TRBD1 on 6 matching bases. CDR3: CASSPGGGRTDTEAFF. CDR3 bases: TGCGCCAGCAGCCCGGGAGGGGGGCGTACGGACACTGAAGCTTTCTTT.